The 26 T cell receptor beta chains below come from one sample, sequenced in a study of cytomegalovirus exposure and HLA in healthy donors. PCR used 60 Vbeta primers and 13 Jbeta primers. Assay used: immunoSEQ multiplex PCR; TCRdb lists only in-frame clones, some missing. The table records just under 250,000 clones, about 80% of them present only once. Sequencing was done on a sample of PBMCs. All receptors derive from a woman in her thirties or forties in good health and CMV-seropositive.

V is TRBV9 and J is TRBJ1-3; D perhaps matches TRBD1 (5 bases). This CDR3 region has 14 residues. With 4 bases removed from V and 4 bases from J, the gap between germline ends came to 12 bases. Germline values: CDR1 SGDLS, CDR2 YYNGEE. CDR3 in amino acids: CASSSLQAGNTIYF. In DNA, the CDR3 is TGTGCCAGCAGCTCATTACAGGCGGGAAACACCATATATTTT.

This clone was counted a few times. The chain carries TRBV5-1 and TRBJ2-7; 12 bases align to TRBD1. CDR1 and CDR2 from the germline V gene are SGHRS and YFSETQ. Trimming took 1 base from V and 6 from J; bases not matched to a gene: 5. The CDR3 runs 15 residues. This chain's CDR3 is CASSLRDRGLSEQYF. The DNA of the CDR3 is TGCGCCAGCAGCTTGCGGGACAGGGGGCTTTCCGAGCAGTACTTC.

CDR3 loop: CASSQDRPTYEQYF. The CDR3, as DNA: TGTGCCAGCAGTCAGGACAGGCCCACCTACGAGCAGTACTTC. V and J are TRBV6-5 and TRBJ2-7, with 7 nucleotides matching TRBD1. The CDR3 runs 14 residues. J was trimmed by 2 bases and V by 5 bases; bases with no gene match: 6. Germline V gene data show CDR1 as MNHEY and CDR2 as SVGAGI.

V is TRBV4-3 and J is TRBJ2-5; D ambiguous. The germline gives CDR1 LGHNA, CDR2 YSLEER. V gave up 1 base and J gave up 2 bases, with 5 bases separating them. The CDR3 is made up of 13 amino acids. CDR3 sequence: CASSQGHQETQYF. The CDR3 coding sequence is TGCGCCAGCAGCCAAGGGCATCAAGAGACCCAGTACTTC.

The chain carries TRBV29-1 and TRBJ2-7; 8 bases are a match to TRBD1. The CDR3 consists of 15 residues. The germline gives CDR1 SQVTM, CDR2 ANQGSEA. With 6 bases clipped from V and 0 bases from J, the junction kept 10 bases outside the gene matches. CDR3 bases: TGCAGCGTCTCCCAGGGGGCAGGGAGCTCCTACGAGCAGTACTTC. It codes for CSVSQGAGSSYEQYF.

As DNA, the CDR3 is TGTGCCAGCAGCTTGCAAGGAGGCTCGGTCACTGAAGCTTTCTTT. Encoded protein: CASSLQGGSVTEAFF. J is TRBJ1-1 and V is TRBV5-5, with D hard to call. CDR3 length: 15 residues. In germline, CDR1 is SGHKS, CDR2 YYEKEE (reference sequence). V lost 1 base and J 4 bases, leaving 14 bases between the germline ends.

V and J are TRBV29-1 and TRBJ2-1; 13 positions match TRBD2. Germline-derived CDR1 and CDR2 are SQVTM and ANQGSEA. CDR3 length equals 15 residues. V gave up 6 bases and J gave up 1 base; unmatched junction bases: 3. CDR3 in DNA: TGCAGCGTGGGGGGACTAGCGGGATCCTACAATGAGCAGTTCTTC. This gives the protein CSVGGLAGSYNEQFF.

This chain links TRBV29-1 with TRBJ1-2, with no clear D. Trimming removed 5 bases at V and 1 base at J, with 8 bases between. Germline V lookup: CDR1 SQVTM, CDR2 ANQGSEA. This CDR3 region has 12 residues. The CDR3 DNA follows: TGCAGCGTTAACTTTGGTAACTATGGCTACACCTTC. This encodes CSVNFGNYGYTF. The full variable domain, completed using reference TRBV29-1 and TRBJ1-2, is SAVISQKPSRDICQRGTSLTIQCQVDSQVTMMFWYRQQPGQSLTLIATANQGSEATYESGFVIDKFPISRPNLTFSTLTVSNMSPEDSSIYLCSVNFGNYGYTFGSGTRLTVV.

The chain uses TRBV25-1 and TRBJ2-1; 9 nucleotides agree with TRBD2. V shed 2 bases and J 6 bases; nucleotides not matched to a gene: 8. The V gene's germline CDR1 is MGHDK and CDR2 SYGVNS. The CDR3 is made up of 16 amino acids. The CDR3 sequence is CASSEIWRGGRNEQFF. The CDR3 region has the DNA TGTGCCAGCAGTGAAATCTGGCGGGGGGGCCGCAATGAGCAGTTCTTC.

The rearrangement uses TRBV11-2 and TRBJ2-5; 7 nucleotides match TRBD2. CDR1 is SGHAT and CDR2 is FQNNGV in the germline V gene. The CDR3 has 14 residues. The V gene end was trimmed by 5 bases and the J gene end by 5 bases; junction bases not matched to a gene: 8. This CDR3 is CASSPAGNWETQYF. In DNA, the CDR3 is TGTGCCAGCAGCCCAGCGGGAAATTGGGAGACCCAGTACTTC. The full variable domain, in which reference TRBV11-2 and TRBJ2-5 provide the parts outside the CDR3, is EAGVAQSPRYKIIEKRQSVAFWCNPISGHATLYWYQQILGQGPKLLIQFQNNGVVDDSQLPKDRFSAERLKGVDSTLKIQPAKLEDSAVYLCASSPAGNWETQYFGPGTRLLVL.

V is TRBV4-2 and J is TRBJ2-1; a weak D match, TRBD2 (5 bases). The V end lost 0 bases, the J end lost 6 bases, and 18 bases lay between the germline ends. The CDR3 spans 17 residues. Germline loops: CDR1 LGHNA, CDR2 YNFKEQ. The CDR3 region is CASSQEVSTQEGNEQFF. CDR3 in DNA: TGTGCCAGCAGCCAAGAGGTCTCGACTCAAGAGGGCAATGAGCAGTTCTTC.

The J gene is TRBJ1-5, the V gene TRBV7-2; 9 bases fit TRBD1. Germline-derived CDR1 and CDR2 are SGHTA and FQGNSA. The CDR3 covers 15 residues. V gave up 5 bases and J gave up 5 bases; unmatched junction bases: 7. The CDR3 region is CASSRSTGGDQPQHF. CDR3 in DNA: TGTGCCAGCAGCCGGTCCACAGGGGGCGATCAGCCCCAGCATTTT.

This clone was counted a single time. The rearrangement uses TRBV10-3 and TRBJ1-5; possibly TRBD1 for D (6 bases). The CDR3 covers 14 residues. Germline V CDR1 and CDR2: ENHRY, SYGVKD. V lost 6 bases and J 3 bases, leaving 12 bases between the germline ends. CDR3 bases: TGTGCCATCAGCCCAGACAGGTACAATCAGCCCCAGCATTTT. Its protein product is CAISPDRYNQPQHF.

The sample holds a few counts of this clone. CDR3 region: CAISEPQGNTEAFF. In nucleotides, the CDR3 is TGTGCCATCAGTGAGCCTCAGGGTAACACTGAAGCTTTCTTT. The V gene is TRBV10-3, the J gene TRBJ1-1, with D possibly matching TRBD1 (5 bases). This CDR3 region has 14 residues. Germline V gene data show CDR1 as ENHRY and CDR2 as SYGVKD. Trimming took off 2 bases at V and 2 bases at J, with 9 bases between the two ends.

The genes are TRBV7-2 and TRBJ1-1; D call uncertain. CDR1 and CDR2 (germline): SGHTA, FQGNSA. Trimming removed 1 base at V and 1 base at J, with 10 bases between. The CDR3 covers 15 residues. CDR3 in amino acids: CASSLELRKNTEAFF. The CDR3 region has the DNA TGTGCCAGCAGCTTAGAGCTCAGGAAGAACACTGAAGCTTTCTTT. The full variable domain, its missing parts supplied by reference TRBV7-2 and TRBJ1-1, is GAGVSQSPSNKVTEKGKDVELRCDPISGHTALYWYRQSLGQGLEFLIYFQGNSAPDKSGLPSDRFSAERTGGSVSTLTIQRTQQEDSAVYLCASSLELRKNTEAFFGQGTRLTVV.

This clone was seen just once. The chain uses TRBV7-9 and TRBJ1-2, with a tentative D call TRBD1 (5 bases). In germline, CDR1 is SEHNR, CDR2 FQNEAQ (reference sequence). Trimming stripped 4 bases from V and 4 bases from J, with 13 bases between. This CDR3 region has 14 residues. CDR3 sequence: CASSSPDIIYGYTF. The CDR3 nucleotides read TGTGCCAGCAGCTCTCCGGACATTATCTATGGCTACACCTTC.

The V and J genes are TRBV5-1 and TRBJ2-3, with D maybe TRBD1 (5 bases). V was trimmed by 0 bases and J by 1 base, leaving 12 bases between them. Per germline, CDR1 SGHRS and CDR2 YFSETQ. This CDR3 contains 16 residues. DNA of the CDR3: TGCGCCAGCAGCTTGGGGGGCGGTATGGGCACAGATACGCAGTATTTT. Protein sequence: CASSLGGGMGTDTQYF.

The rearrangement links TRBV6-6 to TRBJ2-2; 8 nucleotides match TRBD1. Losses at the gene ends were 0 bases for V and 6 bases for J; bases not matched to a gene: 6. CDR1 is MNHNY, CDR2 SVGAGI, per germline (reference sequence). This CDR3 is built from 16 residues. The CDR3 nucleotides are TGTGCCAGCAGTTACTCCTGGACAGGGCCGTCCGGGGAGCTGTTTTTT. It encodes CASSYSWTGPSGELFF.

The chain recombines TRBV5-6 with TRBJ1-1, with TRBD1 matching over 7 bases. The CDR3 loop spans 14 amino acids. Germline CDR1 is SGHDT and CDR2 is YYEEEE. V was clipped by 3 bases and J by 1 base; unmatched bases: 3. Here the CDR3 reads CASSSYRGNTEAFF. The CDR3, as DNA: TGTGCCAGCAGCTCGTACAGGGGGAACACTGAAGCTTTCTTT.

V and J are TRBV5-1 and TRBJ1-1; no clear D gene. CDR3 length: 16 residues. V lost 4 bases and J 1 base, leaving 17 bases between the germline ends. Germline V gene sequence: CDR1 SGHRS, CDR2 YFSETQ. In nucleotides, the CDR3 is TGCGCCAGCAGCGCCTGGCTTGAGGGAACGAACACTGAAGCTTTCTTT. It is translated as CASSAWLEGTNTEAFF.

This sequence joins TRBV7-8 and TRBJ2-5; D gene unclear. V gave up 6 bases and J gave up 3 bases, with 11 bases separating them. Germline V lookup: CDR1 SGHVS, CDR2 FQNEAQ. The CDR3 sequence is 13 residues long. The CDR3 coding sequence is TGTGCCAGCAGTCCTTTATCGGAAGAGACCCAGTACTTC. This sequence encodes CASSPLSEETQYF. Drawing the rest from reference TRBV7-8 and TRBJ2-5, the complete variable domain is GAGVSQSPRYKVAKRGQDVALRCDPISGHVSLFWYQQALGQGPEFLTYFQNEAQLDKSGLPSDRFFAERPEGSVSTLKIQRTQQEDSAVYLCASSPLSEETQYFGPGTRLLVL.

The table lists this clone with a count of one. The V and J genes are TRBV9 and TRBJ2-5; the match to TRBD2 covers 11 bases. With V trimmed by 2 bases and J by 9 bases, 6 bases remained unmatched. Germline CDR1 SGDLS, CDR2 YYNGEE. This CDR3 contains 14 residues. The CDR3 DNA reads TGTGCCAGCAGCGTGGCTAGCGGGGGGTCGGCCCAGTACTTC. It encodes CASSVASGGSAQYF.

This clone was seen only once. V is TRBV2 and J is TRBJ2-3; D might be TRBD2 (6 bases). V dropped 2 bases and J dropped 6 bases, with 9 bases sitting between them. The CDR3 loop spans 13 amino acids. CDR1 is SNHLY, CDR2 FYNNEI, per germline. CDR3 sequence: CASSERREDTQYF. DNA of the CDR3: TGTGCCAGCAGTGAAAGGAGGGAGGATACGCAGTATTTT.

The V and J genes are TRBV7-6 and TRBJ2-2; 8 bases agree with TRBD2. This CDR3 is 15 amino acids long. The germline CDR1 and CDR2 sequences are SGHVS and FNYEAQ. After removal of 5 bases from V and 2 bases from J, the junction contained 4 bases not matched to a gene. This CDR3 reads CASSRLARNTGELFF. CDR3 bases: TGTGCCAGCAGCCGACTAGCGCGTAACACCGGGGAGCTGTTTTTT.

The chain employs TRBV7-9 and TRBJ2-7; 9 bases match TRBD1. CDR1 is SEHNR and CDR2 is FQNEAQ in the germline V gene (reference sequence). J lost 3 bases, V lost 5 bases, and 5 bases had no gene match. CDR3 length: 14 amino acids. The CDR3 DNA sequence: TGTGCCAGCAGCAGGCCGACAGGGGGCTACGAGCAGTACTTC. As protein: CASSRPTGGYEQYF.

The gene calls are TRBV21-1 and TRBJ1-4; the D call in the table, TRBD1, was not verified against the DNA. TRBV21-1 corresponds to a pseudogene. The CDR3 is 16 residues long. DNA for the CDR3: TGTGCCAGCAGCAACTGGGGTCAGGGTCGCGGAGAAAAACTGTTTTTT. It specifies CASSNWGQGRGEKLFF.